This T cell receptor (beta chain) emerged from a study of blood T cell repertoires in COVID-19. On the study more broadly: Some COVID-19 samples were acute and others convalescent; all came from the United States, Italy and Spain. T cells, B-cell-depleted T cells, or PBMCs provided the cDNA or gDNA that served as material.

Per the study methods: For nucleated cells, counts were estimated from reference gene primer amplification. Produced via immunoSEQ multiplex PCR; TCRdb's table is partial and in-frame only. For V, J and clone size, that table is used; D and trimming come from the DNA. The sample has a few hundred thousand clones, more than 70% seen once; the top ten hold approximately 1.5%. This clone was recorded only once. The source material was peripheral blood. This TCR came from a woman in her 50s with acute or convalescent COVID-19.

This CDR3 is CASSLVSGSSGNTIYF. DNA of the CDR3: TGTGCCAGCAGCTTAGTTTCGGGGTCGTCAGGAAACACCATATATTTT. V gene TRBV7-2 combines with J gene TRBJ1-3, with D uncertain. The V end lost 1 base, the J end lost 4 bases, and 14 bases lay between the germline ends. The CDR3 has 16 amino acids. The germline V gene encodes CDR1 SGHTA and CDR2 FQGNSA.